At least ten counts were recorded for the clone carrying this TCR beta chain. Its antigen is currently unknown. This sample is part of a study of T-cell memory formation after mild COVID-19. With 2 bases removed from V and 4 bases from J, the gap between germline ends came to 12 bases. The CDR3 loop spans 14 amino acids. CDR1 and CDR2 (germline): SGHRS, YFSETQ. The study's findings and limits: The authors left the SARS-CoV-2 specificity of second-wave clones peaking on day 37 unconfirmed.

TCRdb re-derived calls from the 5' RACE reads in MiXCR, one entry per CDR3 protein. The sample carries about 340,000 distinct CDR3 sequences, roughly 15% recorded once. The sample consisted of PBMCs or a T cell subset sorted from them (not recorded which). V gene TRBV5-1 combines with J gene TRBJ1-1; D unclear. The clonotype comes from a man between 18 and 35 years old who had mild COVID-19 (a few samples of this study predate the infection). Cell type and time point are not known. The DNA for the CDR3 is TGCGCCAGCAGCTTTCAATGGGAAGGCACTGAAGCTTTCTTT. Its translation: CASSFQWEGTEAFF.